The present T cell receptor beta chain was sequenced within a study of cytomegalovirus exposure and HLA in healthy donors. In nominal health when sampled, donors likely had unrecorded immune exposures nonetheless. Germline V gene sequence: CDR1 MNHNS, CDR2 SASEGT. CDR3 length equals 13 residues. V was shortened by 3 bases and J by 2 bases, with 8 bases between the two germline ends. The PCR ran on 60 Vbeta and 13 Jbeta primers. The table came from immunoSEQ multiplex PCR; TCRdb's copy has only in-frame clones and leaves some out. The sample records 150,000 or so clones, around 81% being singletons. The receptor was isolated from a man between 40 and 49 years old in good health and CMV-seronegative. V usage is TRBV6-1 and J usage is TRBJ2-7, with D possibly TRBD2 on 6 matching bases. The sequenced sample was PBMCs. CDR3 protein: CASSEGGPYEQYV. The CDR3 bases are TGTGCCAGCAGTGAGGGGGGTCCCTACGAGCAGTACGTC.